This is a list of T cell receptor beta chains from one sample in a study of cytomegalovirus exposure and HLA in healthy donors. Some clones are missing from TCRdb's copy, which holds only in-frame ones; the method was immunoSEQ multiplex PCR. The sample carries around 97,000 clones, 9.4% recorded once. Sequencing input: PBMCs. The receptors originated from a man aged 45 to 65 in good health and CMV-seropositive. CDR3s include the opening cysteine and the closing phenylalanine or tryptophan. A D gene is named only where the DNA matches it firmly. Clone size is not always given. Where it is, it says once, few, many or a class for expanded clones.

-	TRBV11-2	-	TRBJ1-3	CASSYSPGIGNTIYF	TGTGCCAGCAGCTATTCCCCGGGAATTGGAAACACCATATATTTT
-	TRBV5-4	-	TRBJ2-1	CASSWSSSLGEQFF	TGTGCCAGCAGCTGGTCTAGCAGTCTCGGTGAGCAGTTCTTC
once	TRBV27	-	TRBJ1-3	CASSLSGHSGNTIYF	TGTGCCAGCAGTTTATCGGGGCACTCTGGAAACACCATATATTTT
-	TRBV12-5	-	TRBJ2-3	CASSYGGGQADTQYF	TGTGCTAGCAGTTACGGTGGAGGGCAGGCGGATACGCAGTATTTT
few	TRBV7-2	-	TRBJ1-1	CASSLLGQGNTEAFF	TGTGCCAGCAGCCTGTTGGGGCAGGGGAACACTGAAGCTTTCTTT
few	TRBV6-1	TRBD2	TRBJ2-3	CASSGLADTDTQYF	TGTGCCAGCAGTGGACTAGCGGACACAGATACGCAGTATTTT
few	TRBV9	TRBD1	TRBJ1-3	CASSDDRERGNTIYF	TGTGCCAGCAGCGACGACAGGGAACGCGGAAACACCATATATTTT
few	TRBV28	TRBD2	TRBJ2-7	CASITSGNDYEQYF	TGTGCCAGCATCACTAGCGGGAATGATTACGAGCAGTACTTC
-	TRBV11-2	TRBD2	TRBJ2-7	CASSLVGDYSYEQYF	TGTGCCAGCAGCTTAGTCGGGGACTACTCCTACGAGCAGTACTTC
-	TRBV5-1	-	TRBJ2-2	CASSLARANTGELFF	TGCGCCAGCAGCTTGGCCAGGGCGAACACCGGGGAGCTGTTTTTT
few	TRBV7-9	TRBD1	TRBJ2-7	CASSRTGNEQYF	TGTGCCAGCAGCCGGACAGGGAACGAGCAGTACTTC
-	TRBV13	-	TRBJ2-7	CASSPFRDGSSYEQYF	TGTGCCAGCAGCCCGTTTAGGGACGGGAGCTCCTACGAGCAGTACTTC
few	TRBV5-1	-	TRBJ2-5	CASSLDSGRVETQYF	TGCGCCAGCAGCTTGGACTCGGGCAGGGTAGAGACCCAGTACTTC
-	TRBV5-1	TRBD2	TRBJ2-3	CASSLVLLAGGNTDTQYF	TGCGCCAGCAGCTTGGTTTTACTAGCGGGAGGAAACACAGATACGCAGTATTTT
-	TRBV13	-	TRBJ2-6	CASSFISSGANVLTF	TGTGCCAGCAGCTTCATCAGCTCTGGGGCCAACGTCCTGACTTTC
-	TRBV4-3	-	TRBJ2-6	CASSQGWQALSGANVLTF	TGCGCCAGCAGCCAAGGCTGGCAGGCTCTCTCTGGGGCCAACGTCCTGACTTTC
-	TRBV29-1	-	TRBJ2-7	CSVCTGCPYEQYF	TGCAGCGTGTGCACGGGGTGCCCCTACGAGCAGTACTTC
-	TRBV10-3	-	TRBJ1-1	CAISESGFGTYTEAFF	TGTGCCATCAGTGAGTCCGGTTTTGGGACATACACTGAAGCTTTCTTT
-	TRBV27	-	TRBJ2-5	CASSSSRGGETQYF	TGTGCCAGCAGTTCTTCCAGGGGAGGGGAGACCCAGTACTTC
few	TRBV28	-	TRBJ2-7	CASLTLSNEQYF	TGTGCCAGCCTAACCCTAAGTAACGAGCAGTACTTC
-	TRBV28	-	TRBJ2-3	CASSPTGSSTDTQYF	TGTGCCAGCAGTCCAACAGGGAGTAGCACAGATACGCAGTATTTT
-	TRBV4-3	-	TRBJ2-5	CASSQVGGQETQYF	TGCGCCAGCAGCCAAGTTGGCGGCCAAGAGACCCAGTACTTC
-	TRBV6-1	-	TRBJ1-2	CASSELWEGYPYGYTF	TGTGCCAGCAGTGAACTCTGGGAGGGGTACCCCTATGGCTACACCTTC
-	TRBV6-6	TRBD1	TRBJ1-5	CASIRDRGNQPQHF	TGTGCCAGCATCCGGGACAGGGGAAATCAGCCCCAGCATTTT
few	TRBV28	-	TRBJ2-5	CASSPAGVSQETQYF	TGTGCCAGCAGTCCCGCCGGGGTTAGCCAAGAGACCCAGTACTTC
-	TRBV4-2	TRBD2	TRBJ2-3	CASSPRETSGTDTQYF	TGTGCCAGCAGCCCACGCGAGACTAGCGGAACAGATACGCAGTATTTT
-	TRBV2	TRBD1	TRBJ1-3	CASSVAGGRNTIYF	TGTGCCAGCAGTGTGGCAGGGGGCCGAAACACCATATATTTT
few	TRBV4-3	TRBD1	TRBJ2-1	CASSQGDRGFYNEQFF	TGCGCCAGCAGCCAAGGGGACAGGGGCTTCTACAATGAGCAGTTCTTC
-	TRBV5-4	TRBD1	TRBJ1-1	CASSPPTGLNTEAFF	TGTGCCAGCAGCCCGCCGACAGGGCTGAACACTGAAGCTTTCTTT
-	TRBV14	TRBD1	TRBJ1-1	CASSQRQGLNTEAFF	TGTGCCAGCAGCCAAAGACAGGGTTTGAACACTGAAGCTTTCTTT
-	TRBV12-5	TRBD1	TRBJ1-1	CASASTGGFTEAFF	TGTGCTAGTGCCAGCACAGGGGGCTTCACTGAAGCTTTCTTT
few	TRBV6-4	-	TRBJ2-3	CASSDRTGSTDTQYF	TGTGCCAGCTCAGACAGGACCGGCAGCACAGATACGCAGTATTTT
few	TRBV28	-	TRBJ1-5	CASTRDNQPQHF	TGTGCCAGCACCCGGGACAATCAGCCCCAGCATTTT